Shown below are 10 T cell receptor beta chains from a single sample sequenced in a study of T cell repertoires in cytomegalovirus infection. Each CDR3 protein is one row after TCRdb ran MiXCR on the reads. The sample has 250,000 to 300,000 distinct CDR3 sequences; roughly 10% are singletons. The sequencing input was PBMCs. The receptor set was obtained from a human donor in good health (CMV status not recorded). Some clones in this sample may be carry-over from other donors' samples.

This rearrangement joins TRBV3-1 to TRBJ2-7; TRBD2 agrees at 9 bases. The length of the CDR3 is 14 residues. Germline V gene data show CDR1 as LGHDT and CDR2 as YNNKEL (reference sequence). The trim removed 3 bases at V and 3 bases at J, leaving 3 bases unmatched. Written as DNA, the CDR3 is TGTGCCAGCAGCCAGGAAGCGGGAGGCTACGAGCAGTACTTC. Its protein product is CASSQEAGGYEQYF.

Ten or more counts support this clonotype. The V and J genes are TRBV6-2 or TRBV6-3 and TRBJ1-1; TRBD1 might be the D (5 bases). Per the germline V gene, CDR1 is MNHEY and CDR2 is SVGEGT. The CDR3 is made up of 14 amino acids. Trimming took 2 bases from V and 0 from J, leaving 7 bases between them. The CDR3 spells CASSYATVNTEAFF. DNA of the CDR3: TGTGCCAGCAGTTACGCGACAGTGAACACTGAAGCTTTCTTT.

This clonotype has only a few counts. The J gene is TRBJ2-3, the V gene TRBV9, with D maybe TRBD1 (6 bases). The V end was cut by 4 bases, the J end by 3 bases, with 18 bases between. Germline CDR1 is SGDLS and CDR2 is YYNGEE. This CDR3 comprises 16 residues. Here the CDR3 DNA reads TGTGCCAGCAGCCCCACAGGGAATCGTAATACAGATACGCAGTATTTT. This sequence encodes CASSPTGNRNTDTQYF.

CDR3 sequence reads: CSATRTGGFYEQYF. CDR3 nucleotide sequence: TGCAGTGCTACCAGGACAGGGGGCTTCTACGAGCAGTACTTC. V is TRBV20-1 and J is TRBJ2-7, with 11 nucleotides matching TRBD1. The CDR3 totals 14 residues. The V and J ends lost 4 bases and 3 bases, in that order; junction bases with no gene match: 5. Germline CDR1 and CDR2: DFQATT and SNEGSKA (reference sequence).

This clonotype occurred many times. This chain links TRBV12-3 or TRBV12-4 with TRBJ1-5, with D hard to call. The CDR3 has 11 amino acids. Deletions cut 6 bases from V and 10 bases from J, with 10 bases between. CDR3 sequence: CASSRRGPQHF. CDR3 nucleotides: TGTGCCAGCAGCCGCCGTGGACCCCAGCATTTT.

Ten or more counts support this clonotype. The chain carries TRBV7-2 and TRBJ2-1; D assignment may be TRBD1 or TRBD2 (5 bases each). The CDR3 loop spans 19 amino acids. Germline loops: CDR1 SGHTA, CDR2 FQGNSA. V lost 2 bases and J 0 bases, leaving 20 bases between the germline ends. The CDR3 is CASSLRGSVERSSYNEQFF. DNA for the CDR3: TGTGCCAGCAGCTTAAGGGGTAGCGTGGAGAGGAGCTCCTACAATGAGCAGTTCTTC.

This clonotype has ten or more counts. The rearrangement links TRBV7-2 to TRBJ2-7, with D possibly being TRBD2 (5 bases). The CDR3 spans 13 residues. The germline V gene has CDR1 SGHTA and CDR2 FQGNSA. V lost 5 bases, J lost 3 bases, and 11 bases lay in between. For the CDR3, the DNA is TGTGCCAGCAGCCATGGGAGCTACTACGAGCAGTACTTC. It specifies CASSHGSYYEQYF.

The chain has TRBV7-2 and TRBJ1-2; TRBD1 matches 12 bases. Germline CDR1 reads SGHTA; CDR2 reads FQGNSA. The CDR3 covers 15 residues. V dropped 5 bases and J dropped 7; count of bases not matched to a gene: 8. Here the CDR3 reads CASSQGGQGARGYTF. The CDR3 DNA reads TGTGCCAGCAGCCAAGGGGGACAGGGGGCGCGTGGCTACACCTTC.

The sample holds many counts of this clonotype. The chain is built from TRBV7-2 and TRBJ1-4, with 7 bases aligning to TRBD1. With V trimmed by 8 bases and J by 4 bases, 4 bases remained unmatched. Germline values: CDR1 SGHTA, CDR2 FQGNSA. CDR3 length: 13 amino acids. CDR3 DNA sequence: TGTGCCAGCGCGGGACAGCTTAATGAAAAACTGTTTTTT. It codes for CASAGQLNEKLFF.

In this sample, this clonotype turned up once. V gene TRBV29-1 combines with J gene TRBJ2-5; D is possibly TRBD1 (6 bases). The CDR3 is 12 amino acids. The V end was cut by 4 bases, the J end by 5 bases, with 11 bases between. Germline V lookup: CDR1 SQVTM, CDR2 ANQGSEA. The CDR3 sequence is CSVVGAGETQYF. CDR3 sequence (DNA): TGCAGCGTTGTGGGGGCAGGGGAGACCCAGTACTTC.